Presented here are 28 T cell receptor beta chains from one specimen sequenced in a study of blood T cell repertoires in COVID-19 (dated by TCRdb to 2019 to 2021). Library preparation used the immunoSEQ multiplex PCR assay. The immuneACCESS repertoire file appears here via TCRdb, limited to in-frame rearrangements. These files lack a portion of the clones; in checked studies, under half of the deficit traces to unresolved V genes, and the cause of the others is not known. This sample is represented by a few hundred thousand clones; 89% of them were singletons. Roughly 2.2% of the sample is in the top ten clones. Input material: peripheral blood. The receptors derive from a man aged 45 to 65 with acute or convalescent COVID-19.

This clone has a handful of counts. The V gene is TRBV5-6, the J gene TRBJ1-2; D ambiguous. Trimming took off 2 bases at V and 1 base at J, with 9 bases between the two ends. Germline CDR1 and CDR2: SGHDT and YYEEEE. The CDR3 covers 14 residues. CDR3 protein: CASSFYGSNYGYTF. The CDR3 DNA sequence: TGTGCCAGCAGCTTTTATGGCAGTAACTATGGCTACACCTTC.

V is TRBV10-3 and J is TRBJ1-2; 7 bases are shared with TRBD1. The CDR3 is 14 residues long. After removal of 2 bases from V and 4 bases from J, the junction contained 4 bases not matched to a gene. From germline, CDR1 is ENHRY and CDR2 SYGVKD. In DNA form, the CDR3 reads TGTGCCATCAGTGAGAGGCAGGGGGTCTATGGCTACACCTTC. Protein sequence: CAISERQGVYGYTF.

J is TRBJ1-5 and V is TRBV30; no clear D. The CDR3 totals 13 residues. V lost 1 base and J 4 bases, leaving 8 bases between the germline ends. Germline CDR1 and CDR2: GTSNPN and SVGIG (reference sequence). The CDR3, as DNA: TGTGCCTGGAGTGAACAGAAGAATCAGCCCCAGCATTTT. Its protein product is CAWSEQKNQPQHF.

V gene TRBV5-6 combines with J gene TRBJ2-3, with 7 bases aligning to TRBD1. The CDR3 is made up of 15 amino acids. Germline CDR1 reads SGHDT; CDR2 reads YYEEEE. With 3 bases clipped from V and 2 bases from J, the junction kept 6 bases outside the gene matches. The CDR3 sequence is CASSSWDSYTDTQYF. The CDR3, as DNA: TGTGCCAGCAGCTCCTGGGACAGCTACACAGATACGCAGTATTTT.

CDR3 nucleotide sequence: TGTGCCAGCAGCTTAGAACAGGCCAACACTGAAGCTTTCTTT. Translated, it gives CASSLEQANTEAFF. The chain uses TRBV7-9 and TRBJ1-1; TRBD1 is a possible D gene (5 bases). The germline V and J ends were trimmed by 1 base and 2 bases, with 8 bases remaining between them. CDR3 length: 14 residues. CDR1 SEHNR and CDR2 FQNEAQ come from the germline V gene (reference sequence).

The V and J genes are TRBV11-2 and TRBJ1-2; D gene ambiguous. V shed 1 base and J shed 3 bases, with 12 bases lying between them. Germline assignment: CDR1 SGHAT and CDR2 FQNNGV. This CDR3 region has 15 residues. The chain's CDR3 is CASSLGQGLDYGYTF. The CDR3 bases are TGTGCCAGCAGCTTAGGACAAGGCTTGGACTATGGCTACACCTTC.

This clone was seen only a few times. The chain recombines TRBV2 with TRBJ1-1, with D possibly being TRBD1 (5 bases). V was shortened by 7 bases and J by 5 bases, with 17 bases between the two germline ends. Per the germline V gene, CDR1 is SNHLY and CDR2 is FYNNEI. The CDR3 covers 14 residues. The CDR3 protein is CASNQFLGGTEAFF. The CDR3 nucleotides are TGTGCCAGCAACCAATTCCTGGGGGGAACTGAAGCTTTCTTT.

The V and J genes are TRBV27 and TRBJ2-5; 8 nucleotides line up with TRBD2. The CDR3 consists of 17 residues. J was trimmed by 5 bases and V by 7 bases; bases with no gene match: 18. Germline-derived CDR1 and CDR2 are MNHEY and SMNVEV (reference sequence). The CDR3 bases are TGTGCCAGCACCCCTCTCCCTCGGGGGGGGCCGGGGGAGACCCAGTACTTC. Protein: CASTPLPRGGPGETQYF.

CDR3 region: CASSPEGYTF. CDR3 nucleotide sequence: TGTGCCAGTAGCCCCGAGGGCTACACCTTC. The chain links TRBV2 to TRBJ1-2, with unresolved D. V was pared by 9 bases and J by 8 bases, with 10 bases between. This CDR3 has 10 amino acids. The germline gives CDR1 SNHLY, CDR2 FYNNEI.

The V gene is TRBV19, the J gene TRBJ1-6; D gene ambiguous. Germline V CDR1 and CDR2: LNHDA, SQIVND (reference sequence). V lost 0 bases and J lost 8, with 5 bases in between. The CDR3 is 13 amino acids. The CDR3 protein is CASSIDRDSPLHF. The CDR3 nucleotides are TGTGCCAGTAGTATAGATCGAGATTCACCCCTCCACTTT.

The chain joins TRBV4-2 to TRBJ1-2; weak D call: TRBD1 (6 bases). Germline V gene lookup returns CDR1 LGHNA and CDR2 YNFKEQ. This CDR3 is 14 amino acids long. Trimming cost V 1 base and J 6 bases, with 12 bases left between them. Here the CDR3 DNA reads TGTGCCAGCAGCCAAGCGGTGTCAGGGGATGGCTACACCTTC. This sequence encodes CASSQAVSGDGYTF.

This rearrangement joins TRBV30 to TRBJ1-6; D is perhaps TRBD1 (5 bases). The CDR3 has 12 amino acids. The V end was cut by 0 bases, the J end by 11 bases, with 8 bases between. Germline CDR1 reads GTSNPN; CDR2 reads SVGIG (reference sequence). The chain's CDR3 is CAWSVWGAPLHF. CDR3 DNA sequence: TGTGCCTGGAGTGTATGGGGCGCACCCCTCCACTTT.

This chain uses TRBV4-1 with TRBJ2-1; 8 bases fit TRBD2. CDR3 length: 16 amino acids. V dropped 4 bases and J dropped 2; count of bases not matched to a gene: 7. Germline V gene sequence: CDR1 MGHRA, CDR2 YSYEKL. The CDR3 loop is CASSPYGGAAYNEQFF. CDR3 in DNA: TGCGCCAGCAGCCCTTACGGGGGGGCCGCCTACAATGAGCAGTTCTTC.

This sequence joins TRBV14 and TRBJ1-1; tentatively, D is TRBD1 (5 bases). The CDR3 covers 14 residues. Germline V gene sequence: CDR1 SGHDN, CDR2 FVKESK. Trimming cost V 1 base and J 7 bases, with 13 bases left between them. The CDR3 loop is CASSQGPWGGEAFF. The CDR3 region has the DNA TGTGCCAGCAGCCAAGGACCTTGGGGGGGTGAAGCTTTCTTT.

This clone was recorded only once. The chain combines TRBV5-1 with TRBJ1-6, with D perhaps TRBD1 (5 bases). Trimming took off 2 bases at V and 10 bases at J, with 10 bases between the two ends. The CDR3 runs 13 residues. From germline, CDR1 is SGHRS and CDR2 YFSETQ. CDR3 nucleotide sequence: TGCGCCAGCAGCTTAGGGGATCAATCACCCCTCCACTTT. It yields the protein CASSLGDQSPLHF. Full variable domain (missing parts from reference TRBV5-1 and TRBJ1-6): KAGVTQTPRYLIKTRGQQVTLSCSPISGHRSVSWYQQTPGQGLQFLFEYFSETQRNKGNFPGRFSGRQFSNSRSEMNVSTLELGDSALYLCASSLGDQSPLHFGNGTRLTVT.

This chain links TRBV13 with TRBJ2-7; D unclear. From germline, CDR1 is PRHDT and CDR2 FYEKMQ (reference sequence). This CDR3 comprises 12 residues. V lost 8 bases to trimming and J lost 6 bases, with 14 bases between them. Written as DNA, the CDR3 is TGTGCCAGCCTTAGAGCTCCCTCCGAGCAGTACTTC. Its translation: CASLRAPSEQYF.

The V gene is TRBV4-1, the J gene TRBJ1-4; D ambiguous. The V and J ends lost 1 base and 2 bases respectively, with 5 bases between them. The CDR3 spans 14 residues. Germline V gene lookup returns CDR1 MGHRA and CDR2 YSYEKL. In nucleotides, the CDR3 is TGCGCCAGCAGCCAAGGGAGTACTAATGAAAAACTGTTTTTT. It encodes CASSQGSTNEKLFF.

The CDR3 bases are TGTGCCAGCAGCAAAGAAGGGGGACATTATAATTCACCCCTCCACTTT. Protein product: CASSKEGGHYNSPLHF. This rearrangement joins TRBV21-1 to TRBJ1-6; the listed D gene, TRBD1, was not tested against the DNA. TRBV21-1 is a documented pseudogene. The CDR3 totals 16 residues.

J is TRBJ2-7 and V is TRBV27; 8 bases are a match to TRBD1. The CDR3 extends over 15 amino acids. From germline, CDR1 is MNHEY and CDR2 SMNVEV (reference sequence). Trimming cost V 5 bases and J 0 bases; bases outside gene matches: 6. The CDR3 is CASSEGTGRSYEQYF. CDR3 nucleotide sequence: TGTGCCAGCAGTGAAGGGACAGGACGCTCCTACGAGCAGTACTTC.

The CDR3 protein is CASSSGTGGEKLFF. CDR3 DNA sequence: TGCGCCAGCAGCTCGGGGACAGGGGGTGAAAAACTGTTTTTT. The V gene is TRBV5-1, the J gene TRBJ1-4, with 11 bases that match TRBD1. Germline trimming cut 3 bases from V and 7 bases from J; bases unmatched to any gene: 2. CDR3 length: 14 amino acids. Germline V gives CDR1 SGHRS, CDR2 YFSETQ.

This clone has ten or more counts. V usage is TRBV5-4 and J usage is TRBJ1-4, with TRBD1 matching 8 bases. Germline-derived CDR1 and CDR2 are SGHNT and YYREEE (reference sequence). Germline trimming cut 3 bases from V and 8 bases from J; bases unmatched to any gene: 9. This CDR3 spans 15 amino acids. CDR3 sequence: CASSSTQGGREKLFF. The CDR3 DNA sequence: TGTGCCAGCAGCTCCACACAGGGGGGTAGGGAAAAACTGTTTTTT.

V and J are TRBV18 and TRBJ1-4, with D possibly TRBD1 on 5 matching bases. CDR1 and CDR2 (germline): KGHSH, LQKENI. The CDR3 covers 13 residues. The V and J ends lost 9 bases and 7 bases respectively, with 15 bases between them. Written as DNA, the CDR3 is TGTGCCAGTACCGGGGGAGATACTGAAAAACTGTTTTTT. Translated, it gives CASTGGDTEKLFF.

This chain connects TRBV28 to TRBJ2-7; tentatively, D is TRBD1 (5 bases). Between the trimmed V and J ends, which lost 4 bases and 7 bases, there was a span of 11 bases. This CDR3 is built from 12 residues. CDR1 is MDHEN and CDR2 is SYDVKM in the germline V gene. CDR3 sequence reads: CASSSGIWEQYF. CDR3 nucleotides: TGTGCCAGCAGTTCAGGGATCTGGGAGCAGTACTTC.

V is TRBV3-1 (or the pseudogene TRBV3-2) and J is TRBJ1-6; 8 nucleotides agree with TRBD1. Unmatched junction bases numbered 10, after V lost 5 bases and J lost 10 bases. CDR3 length: 15 residues. Per germline, CDR1 LGHDT and CDR2 YNNKEL (reference sequence). The CDR3 region is CASSDTTGVLSPLHF. In DNA form, the CDR3 reads TGTGCCAGCAGCGATACGACAGGGGTATTGTCACCCCTCCACTTT.

This clone was seen a single time. The gene calls are TRBV6-2 or TRBV6-3 and TRBJ2-7, with 8 bases aligning to TRBD1. Germline-derived CDR1 and CDR2 are MNHEY and SVGEGT. The CDR3 covers 14 residues. V gave up 6 bases and J gave up 5 bases; unmatched junction bases: 9. CDR3 protein: CASSLRQGTNEQYF. The CDR3 DNA reads as TGTGCCAGCAGCCTAAGACAGGGGACAAACGAGCAGTACTTC.

The chain combines TRBV30 with TRBJ2-7; D may be TRBD2 (6 bases). This CDR3 region has 13 residues. Trimming pared 2 bases from V and 6 bases from J, leaving 14 bases between. From germline, CDR1 is GTSNPN and CDR2 SVGIG (reference sequence). CDR3 DNA sequence: TGTGCCTGGAGTCCCACTAGCCCCCGCGAGCAGTACTTC. Translating it yields CAWSPTSPREQYF.

The DNA of the CDR3 is TGCGCCAGCAGCCCGAGGACAGGCAACACTGAAGCTTTCTTT. This gives the protein CASSPRTGNTEAFF. The chain joins TRBV4-1 to TRBJ1-1, with 7 nucleotides matching TRBD1. CDR3 length: 14 residues. V shed 4 bases and J 2 bases; nucleotides not matched to a gene: 4. Germline V gene sequence: CDR1 MGHRA, CDR2 YSYEKL.

This chain joins TRBV5-5 and TRBJ1-4; 8 positions match TRBD1. This CDR3 region has 15 residues. The V gene's germline CDR1 is SGHKS and CDR2 YYEKEE (reference sequence). The ends lost 0 bases at V and 6 bases at J; junction bases unmatched: 4. The CDR3 DNA reads as TGTGCCAGCAGCTTGGCGGACAGGGAATATGAAAAACTGTTTTTT. Protein product: CASSLADREYEKLFF. Supplemented by reference TRBV5-5 and TRBJ1-4, the full variable domain reads DAGVTQSPTHLIKTRGQQVTLRCSPISGHKSVSWYQQVLGQGPQFIFQYYEKEERGRGNFPDRFSARQFPNYSSELNVNALLLGDSALYLCASSLADREYEKLFFGSGTQLSVL.